This T cell receptor (beta chain) emerged from a study of cytomegalovirus exposure and HLA in healthy donors (dated by TCRdb to about 2017). Turning to the overall study: An earlier analysis of approximately 550 of the donors reported 276 Gb of sequence data and 117 million unique TCR beta sequences from 150 million to 200 million T cells. Roughly 300 gigabases of sequencing data and 70 million to 85 million unique TCR sequences were included in an early release covering about 700 HLA-typed donors. Among the roughly 400 genotyped donors, roughly 80% belonged to the genetic ancestry cluster associated with self-reported Caucasian donors. The study aimed to test whether cataloging public T cell receptors could reveal signatures of past pathogen exposure. The study used immunosequencing to profile the T cell repertoires of approximately 650 subjects and linked those repertoires to cytomegalovirus serostatus. In addition to the first cohort of 666 subjects, a separate validation cohort of approximately 130 different subjects was used. To predict cytomegalovirus infection status, the study brought together high-throughput TCR immunosequencing, statistical association of individual TCRs with disease status, and machine learning. A later analysis re-analyzed previously published TCR beta repertoires from roughly 600 donors and added high-resolution HLA genotyping to study TCR occurrence patterns. In the later analysis, no new phenotypic data were used to find candidate immune exposures; instead, reliance was placed on TCR beta sequences and their occurrence across donors. An earlier analysis of more than 450 of the donors used high-throughput TCR beta sequencing to judge whether each TCR beta V gene segment behaved as functional or pseudogenic. Donor age, sex, ethnicity and CMV serostatus were compiled alongside the repertoire data. A later genetic analysis took genome-wide SNP genotypes for about 55% of the 666 donors and used that subset as a discovery cohort. All discovery cohort repertoires had been generated on a single sequencing platform. Class I and class II HLA loci were covered by the typing at four-digit resolution. Typing coverage differed by locus: A, B, C, DRB1 and DQB1 were typed in roughly 620-630 donors, DQA1 in approximately 520, DPA1 in around 580, and DPB1 in 450 to 490. About 5 DR-DQ haplotypes were handled as single units for association and clustering, since linkage in the cohort was strong. Among 300 to 500 genotyped donors of the cohort, an average of around 250,000 unique TCR beta nucleotide sequences was sequenced per donor, of which 15% to 20% were non-productive. Overall study outcomes, separate from this receptor: The presence/absence analyses assumed that sequencing depth was roughly uniform across donors, and that assumption may not be true. A group of highly shared sequence variants was considered likely to be a technical artifact of the sequencing pipeline. Specific HLA alleles were associated with 15,000 to 20,000 TCR beta sequences at a false discovery rate of 0.05 in a later analysis. The classifier was reported to diagnose cytomegalovirus status with high specificity and sensitivity in both the original cohort and the validation cohort. The earlier analysis of 450 to 700 of the donors excluded over 15 rarely observed V segments, including chromosome 9 orphons, because counts were too low. A further reported finding was that TCR beta sequences accurately predicted the HLA-A and HLA-B alleles for most subjects in the first cohort. In this cohort, only TCR beta chains were sequenced, and detectable features were limited by the absence of alpha or paired-chain data. In a later analysis, several top co-occurrence clusters were reported to appear linked to parvovirus B19, influenza, CMV and Epstein-Barr virus. Some IMGT-functional V segments, including TRBV6-2 and TRBV6-3, could not be distinguished by the 87-base-pair reads and were therefore excluded. In an earlier analysis of several hundred of the donors, most TCR beta V segments were observed in productive rearrangements about 87% or about 30% of the time, broadly matching IMGT annotations. A later genetic analysis associated a missense DCLRE1C variant with V-gene and J-gene trimming of TCR beta chains, and an independent cohort replicated the association. Assigning TCR associations to individual alleles was difficult when HLA alleles, especially DR and DQ, strongly co-occurred. According to a later analysis, TCR association rates differed among HLA loci, with DRB1 alleles showing the most associated TCRs and HLA-C alleles showing the fewest. In a later analysis, most CMV-associated TCR beta chains were found to appear HLA-restricted, with HLA associations seemingly driven largely by CMV exposure. Most TCR sequences were seen in very few donors, while some public TCRs were found in many individuals. Because some donors lacked HLA typing at each locus, the association tests relied only on the typed subset. The only immune exposure information available for the cohort was CMV serostatus. The study gave a list of 150 to 200 TCR beta chains associated with cytomegalovirus. In vitro tests confirmed that a few of the cytomegalovirus-associated TCR beta chains recognize cytomegalovirus antigens. The authors suggested that the approach could potentially be extended to other disease states and immunological phenotypes. Linkage disequilibrium might explain the correlated functional status among segregating V segments, but an unknown experimental factor could not be ruled out. Compared with equally common non-associated chains, HLA-associated TCR beta chains in a later analysis were more clonally expanded and had lower generation probabilities. According to a later genetic analysis, donors in an Asian-associated ancestry cluster had fewer N-insertions in productive TCRs than the approximately 700-donor mean.

A note on this clone: Its target antigen remains unknown. No base quality information exists; no much larger clone differs at one position.

The library relied on the immunoSEQ multiplex PCR assay. For the multiplex PCR, a mixture combining 60 forward primers for TCR Vbeta segments and 13 reverse primers for TCR Jbeta segments was used. Amplification of the CDR3 region of rearranged TCR beta genes was performed with a multiplex PCR assay on genomic DNA. The Illumina HiSeq System was used to sequence the amplified TCR beta libraries as 87-base-pair reads. The original methods were these. A later analysis tallied 70 million to 100 million unique TCR beta chains across the 660 or so repertoires, and some 10 million of those chains were shared by two or more donors. A nearest-neighbor algorithm error-corrected the raw reads and collapsed the reads into unique sequences, merging closely related sequences to remove PCR and sequencing errors. Alignment of CDR3 sequences to IMGT reference sequences was used to assign V, D and J gene segments. Each retained sequence needed at least a six-nucleotide match to both a V gene segment and a J gene segment. Rearrangements were classified as productive when the CDR3 lacked stop codons and remained in frame with V and J, and all other rearrangements were classified as non-productive. CDR3 was defined according to IMGT convention as the region running from the second conserved V-encoded cysteine to the conserved J-encoded phenylalanine. Sequences without an unambiguous match to a single V gene segment were excluded from the earlier analysis of over 500 of the donors. In an earlier analysis of about 590 of the donors, a V segment was called functional when productive rearrangements were above 56.7%, and segregating when the standard deviation between donors exceeded 5%. To diagnose cytomegalovirus status from the catalog of TCR beta chain sequences, a statistical classification framework was built. A later analysis assigned V and J genes by comparing TCR nucleotide sequences with IMGT/GENE-DB human TR gene sequences. Using the TCRdist pipeline, a later analysis assigned CDR3 sequences along with most-parsimonious VDJ recombination scenarios. A later analysis defined each TCR beta chain by its CDR3 amino acid sequence plus V-gene family, and excluded reads lacking a unique V-gene family. As a way to deal with suspected cross-contamination and a sequencing artifact, a later analysis dropped roughly 620 nucleotide sequences that were highly shared and had low generation probability. A later analysis calculated a clonal expansion index for each public chain from normalized within-repertoire ranks of inferred template counts. In a later analysis, generation probabilities were computed with a VDJ recombination model fitted to out-of-frame rearrangements, and the resulting probabilities were checked against IGoR. Hypergeometric tests were used in a later analysis to score TCR-TCR, TCR-HLA and TCR-CMV co-occurrence, with a repertoire-size bias correction applied to the TCR pairs. To estimate false discovery rates, a later analysis permuted the HLA or CMV assignments 20 times. In a later analysis, co-occurring TCRs were grouped using DBSCAN, and TCRdist sequence similarity was added for clustering within HLA-allele-positive subsets. Repertoires with fewer than 30,000 or more than 120,000 public chains, plus five repertoires with anomalous nucleotide sharing, were excluded from co-occurrence clustering. The table was pulled from immuneACCESS by TCRdb, which kept in-frame rearrangements only. Such tables lose some clones; where checked, under half of the loss comes from unresolved V genes, and the rest has no known cause. The V and J calls and clone size come from that table; D and trimming were worked out from the DNA. Here the sample has roughly 200,000 clones; around 70% occur a single time. In total, the top ten clones hold about 3% of the sample.

The cohort was made up of 666 healthy bone marrow donors. At the time of sampling, all cohort members were nominally healthy, though unrecorded immune exposures were likely present. The donor tested CMV seronegative, placing the donor among the roughly 340 seronegative members of the cohort. A peripheral blood sample was collected from each donor, and TCR beta sequencing was performed on peripheral blood mononuclear cells. The Qiagen DNeasy Blood Extraction Kit was used to extract genomic DNA from the blood cell samples. Spanning cysteine to phenylalanine, the CDR3 consists of 16 amino acids. Only the CDR3 portion is preserved as DNA: 48 bases, with reading frame beginning at the first base. The trim is 1 base for V and 4 bases for J, with a gap of 13 bases between the germline ends. For CDR1 and CDR2, the germline V gene lists LGHNA and YSLEER.

The material sequenced was PBMCs. The sequence came from a male donor in good health and CMV-seronegative. The sequence links TRBV4-3 to TRBJ2-2, with the D gene too uncertain to name. In nucleotide form, the sequence is TGCGCCAGCAGCCAAGGGAGACTTTCCGTCACCGGGGAGCTGTTTTTT. Translated, this is CASSQGRLSVTGELFF.